One and the same sample provided the 8 T cell receptor beta chains below, sequenced in a study of monozygotic twins with inflammatory bowel disease. TCRdb reprocessed the 5' RACE reads, with one entry per CDR3 protein and no DNA. The sample holds 150,000 to 200,000 distinct CDR3 sequences. Source material: blood. The receptors shown here come from a human donor with ulcerative colitis or Crohn's disease, or a healthy co-twin of an affected twin (not recorded which).

This chain uses TRBV7-9 with TRBJ1-2. The length of the CDR3 is 13 residues. From germline, CDR1 is SEHNR and CDR2 FQNEAQ (reference sequence). The CDR3 sequence is CASSFPQLDGYTF.

This rearrangement joins TRBV11-2 to TRBJ2-1; TCRdb's assignment of TRBD1 cannot be checked, as there is no DNA. CDR1 is SGHAT, CDR2 FQNNGV, per germline. CDR3 size: 12 residues. Here the CDR3 reads CASSLLGGEQFF. Filled out from reference TRBV11-2 and TRBJ2-1, the complete variable domain reads EAGVAQSPRYKIIEKRQSVAFWCNPISGHATLYWYQQILGQGPKLLIQFQNNGVVDDSQLPKDRFSAERLKGVDSTLKIQPAKLEDSAVYLCASSLLGGEQFFGPGTRLTVL.

This chain joins TRBV18 and TRBJ1-2; TCRdb names TRBD1, which stays unverified in the absence of DNA. Germline V CDR1 and CDR2: KGHSH, LQKENI. The length of the CDR3 is 17 residues. CDR3 in amino acids: CASSPLSGTGDNYGYTF.

This chain links TRBV29-1 with TRBJ1-2; TCRdb designates TRBD1, a call that cannot be tested without DNA. The CDR3 loop spans 20 amino acids. Germline values: CDR1 SQVTM, CDR2 ANQGSEA. Here the CDR3 reads CSVEPPPFRGQGRWGYGYTF.

This CDR3 is CAWSVLRTANYGYTF. This chain uses TRBV30 with TRBJ1-2. The CDR3 sequence is 15 residues long. CDR1 is GTSNPN, CDR2 SVGIG, per germline (reference sequence).

The chain recombines TRBV20-1 with TRBJ2-5; TCRdb returns TRBD2, unconfirmable since there is no DNA. The germline gives CDR1 DFQATT, CDR2 SNEGSKA (reference sequence). The CDR3 sequence is 13 residues long. The CDR3 region is CTPPRVGWETQYF.

V gene TRBV5-1 combines with J gene TRBJ2-3. The CDR3 extends over 16 amino acids. In germline, CDR1 is SGHRS, CDR2 YFSETQ. The CDR3: CASSSRIRASTDTQYF.

The chain joins TRBV7-4 to TRBJ1-1. The CDR3 is 14 amino acids. Germline V gene data show CDR1 as SGHVT and CDR2 as SQSDAQ. CDR3 residues: CASSLGGRSRKAFF.